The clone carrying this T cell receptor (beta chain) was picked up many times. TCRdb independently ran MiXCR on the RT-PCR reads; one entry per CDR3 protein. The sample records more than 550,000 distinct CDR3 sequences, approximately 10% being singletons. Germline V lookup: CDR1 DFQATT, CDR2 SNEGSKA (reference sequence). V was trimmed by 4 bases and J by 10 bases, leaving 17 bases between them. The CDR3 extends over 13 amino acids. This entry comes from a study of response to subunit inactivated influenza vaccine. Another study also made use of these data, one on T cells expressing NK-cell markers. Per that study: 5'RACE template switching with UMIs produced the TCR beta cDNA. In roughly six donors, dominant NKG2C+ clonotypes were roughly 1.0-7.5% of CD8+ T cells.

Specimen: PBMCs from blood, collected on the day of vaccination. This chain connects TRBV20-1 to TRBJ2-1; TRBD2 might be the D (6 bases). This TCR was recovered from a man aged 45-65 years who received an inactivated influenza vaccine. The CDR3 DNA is TGCAGTGCTAAACCGGGGGAGGTCAGGGAGCAGTTCTTC. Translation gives CSAKPGEVREQFF.